The 26 T cell receptor beta chains below all came from one sample that was sequenced in a study of shared clonotypes between healthy human individuals (dated by TCRdb to 2020 to 2022). Receptors were amplified or captured by the immunoSEQ multiplex PCR assay. TCRdb retrieved this table from immuneACCESS and kept in-frame rearrangements only. Not all clones are present; in checked studies, unresolved V genes account for under half, and no reason is known for the remainder. Across this sample there are about 480,000 clones, with 75% to 80% seen only once. The ten largest make up 12% of the sample. Sequencing input: PBMCs. These receptors originate from a woman in her thirties or forties in good health. Some clones in this sample may be carry-over from other donors' samples.

This clone was found once. This chain links TRBV12-1 with TRBJ2-2; the D segment call TRBD2 is taken from the table without a DNA check. TRBV12-1 is shown as a pseudogene. The CDR3 consists of 17 residues. CDR3: CASSFGPGGSYTGELFF. CDR3 coding DNA: TGTGCCAGCAGCTTTGGGCCGGGGGGATCCTACACCGGGGAGCTGTTTTTT.

This clone was observed a few times. The chain couples TRBV28 to TRBJ1-3; TRBD1 might be the D (5 bases). The germline gives CDR1 MDHEN, CDR2 SYDVKM. CDR3 length equals 16 residues. With 6 bases removed from V and 1 base from J, the gap between germline ends came to 16 bases. CDR3 in amino acids: CASRKRIGVSGNTIYF. In nucleotides, the CDR3 is TGTGCCAGCAGGAAACGTATAGGGGTATCTGGAAACACCATATATTTT.

The rearrangement links TRBV28 to TRBJ2-3; 12 nucleotides agree with TRBD2. The germline V gene encodes CDR1 MDHEN and CDR2 SYDVKM. Trimming cost V 5 bases and J 4 bases; bases outside gene matches: 4. The CDR3 contains 15 residues. CDR3 region: CASSQTSGRPDTQYF. The CDR3 DNA reads TGTGCCAGCAGTCAGACTAGCGGGAGACCAGATACGCAGTATTTT. Using reference TRBV28 and TRBJ2-3 for the parts outside the CDR3, the full variable domain is DVKVTQSSRYLVKRTGEKVFLECVQDMDHENMFWYRQDPGLGLRLIYFSYDVKMKEKGDIPEGYSVSREKKERFSLILESASTNQTSMYLCASSQTSGRPDTQYFGPGTRLTVL.

The V and J genes are TRBV5-4 and TRBJ2-7; TRBD1 agrees at 7 bases. Germline V gene lookup returns CDR1 SGHNT and CDR2 YYREEE (reference sequence). The ends lost 4 bases at V and 0 bases at J; junction bases unmatched: 7. The CDR3 has 15 residues. CDR3 DNA: TGTGCCAGCAGCGTAGGGGACAGAGGCTCCTACGAGCAGTACTTC. This translates into CASSVGDRGSYEQYF.

The table lists this clone with a few counts. The V call is TRBV19, the J call TRBJ2-3; 9 nucleotides agree with TRBD2. V trimming: 6 bases; J trimming: 4 bases; junction bases outside the gene matches: 8. This CDR3 region has 15 residues. Germline V gene data show CDR1 as LNHDA and CDR2 as SQIVND (reference sequence). CDR3 nucleotide sequence: TGTGCCAGTAGAGGGGCTAGCGGGAACCCAGATACGCAGTATTTT. This codes for CASRGASGNPDTQYF.

The rearrangement links TRBV5-5 to TRBJ2-1, with 7 bases identical to TRBD2. Germline CDR1 reads SGHKS; CDR2 reads YYEKEE (reference sequence). Trimming at V came to 6 bases and at J to 4 bases, leaving 13 bases not matched to a gene. The CDR3 has 16 amino acids. The CDR3: CASTSLGGGGYNEQFF. The CDR3 nucleotides are TGTGCCAGCACCTCCCTTGGTGGGGGAGGGTACAATGAGCAGTTCTTC.

V is TRBV4-2 and J is TRBJ1-2, with TRBD1 matching 10 bases. Germline values: CDR1 LGHNA, CDR2 YNFKEQ. Trimming cost V 2 bases and J 8 bases; bases outside gene matches: 8. The CDR3 consists of 15 residues. The CDR3 sequence: CASSQFGQGGWGYTF. DNA for the CDR3: TGTGCCAGCAGCCAATTCGGACAGGGGGGCTGGGGCTACACCTTC.

V usage is TRBV4-2 and J usage is TRBJ2-1; TRBD1 matches 7 bases. The CDR3 has 14 residues. Trimming at V came to 7 bases and at J to 4 bases, leaving 7 bases not matched to a gene. Germline lookup yields CDR1 LGHNA and CDR2 YNFKEQ. The CDR3 nucleotides read TGTGCCAGCACCCACTCGACAGGGTACAATGAGCAGTTCTTC. Protein sequence: CASTHSTGYNEQFF.

This clone was counted only a few times. This chain connects TRBV29-1 to TRBJ1-1, with D unclear. V lost 7 bases to trimming and J lost 0 bases, with 18 bases between them. This CDR3 is built from 15 residues. In germline, CDR1 is SQVTM, CDR2 ANQGSEA. The CDR3 region is CSASPGWAMNTEAFF. CDR3 nucleotides: TGCAGCGCCTCCCCGGGTTGGGCGATGAACACTGAAGCTTTCTTT.

The chain has TRBV7-9 and TRBJ2-1; the D is unclear. With 5 bases removed from V and 2 bases from J, the gap between germline ends came to 13 bases. This CDR3 has 15 residues. Per germline, CDR1 SEHNR and CDR2 FQNEAQ (reference sequence). CDR3 loop: CASSPFDGPYNEQFF. DNA of the CDR3: TGTGCCAGCAGCCCCTTCGACGGTCCCTACAATGAGCAGTTCTTC.

The chain carries TRBV6-1 and TRBJ2-7; TRBD2 aligns across 8 bases. Unmatched junction bases numbered 10, after V lost 4 bases and J lost 5 bases. The germline gives CDR1 MNHNS, CDR2 SASEGT. The CDR3 runs to 15 residues. CDR3 residues: CASSGGTSPGDEQYF. CDR3 nucleotide sequence: TGTGCCAGCAGTGGGGGGACTAGTCCCGGAGACGAGCAGTACTTC.

Comments on this clone: The same CDR3 can be traced to other DNA sequences in this sample. The chain is built from TRBV29-1 and TRBJ2-6, with TRBD1 as a possible D gene (5 bases). V lost 6 bases, J lost 0 bases, and 18 bases lay in between. The germline CDR1 and CDR2 sequences are SQVTM and ANQGSEA. This CDR3 contains 17 residues. The CDR3 DNA reads as TGCAGCGTCGAGTTTACAGGATGGTTCTCTGGGGCCAACGTCCTGACTTTC. Protein sequence: CSVEFTGWFSGANVLTF.

This clone was observed at least ten times. This chain links TRBV11-2 with TRBJ2-3; possibly TRBD1 for D (7 bases). CDR3 size: 16 residues. Deletions cut 6 bases from V and 3 bases from J, with 19 bases between. Germline lookup yields CDR1 SGHAT and CDR2 FQNNGV. In DNA form, the CDR3 reads TGTGCCAGCAGTCTCAGGGGGGTGGTTTTAACAGATACGCAGTATTTT. Protein product: CASSLRGVVLTDTQYF.

The J gene is TRBJ1-1, the V gene TRBV7-2, with TRBD1 identical over 7 bases. Germline loops: CDR1 SGHTA, CDR2 FQGNSA. V lost 5 bases to trimming and J lost 0 bases; unmatched junction nucleotides: 9. The CDR3 has 16 amino acids. The CDR3 region has the DNA TGTGCCAGCAGCCCTGGGACAGTGGGCATGAACACTGAAGCTTTCTTT. This codes for CASSPGTVGMNTEAFF.

The V gene is TRBV7-3, the J gene TRBJ2-7, with 15 nucleotides matching TRBD2. This CDR3 has 17 amino acids. Germline trimming cut 5 bases from V and 4 bases from J; bases unmatched to any gene: 9. CDR1 and CDR2 (germline): SGHTA, FQGTGA. The CDR3 region has the DNA TGTGCCAGCAGCGAAGGGGGACTAGCGGGAGGTGCTTACGAGCAGTACTTC. This sequence encodes CASSEGGLAGGAYEQYF. Full variable domain (missing parts from reference TRBV7-3 and TRBJ2-7): GAGVSQTPSNKVTEKGKYVELRCDPISGHTALYWYRQSLGQGPEFLIYFQGTGAADDSGLPNDRFFAVRPEGSVSTLKIQRTERGDSAVYLCASSEGGLAGGAYEQYFGPGTRLTVT.

This chain links TRBV15 with TRBJ1-4, with D perhaps TRBD1 (6 bases). CDR1 is LNHNV, CDR2 YYDKDF, per germline (reference sequence). The CDR3 has 16 residues. Between the trimmed V and J ends, which lost 6 bases and 6 bases, there was a span of 20 bases. The CDR3 nucleotides are TGTGCCACCAGTCCAGGGGAGGTCCCTTTTTATGAAAAACTGTTTTTT. This codes for CATSPGEVPFYEKLFF.

V usage is TRBV5-4 and J usage is TRBJ2-3, with D maybe TRBD2 (6 bases). Looked up from germline, CDR1 is SGHNT and CDR2 is YYREEE (reference sequence). CDR3 size: 17 residues. Deletions cut 4 bases from V and 1 base from J, with 19 bases between. In DNA form, the CDR3 reads TGTGCCAGCAGCCCGGGTAGGGGAGGCCTTGGCACAGATACGCAGTATTTT. This translates into CASSPGRGGLGTDTQYF. Complete variable domain (other parts from reference TRBV5-4 and TRBJ2-3): ETGVTQSPTHLIKTRGQQVTLRCSSQSGHNTVSWYQQALGQGPQFIFQYYREEENGRGNFPPRFSGLQFPNYSSELNVNALELDDSALYLCASSPGRGGLGTDTQYFGPGTRLTVL.

The chain's CDR3 is CASSPPVWFGYEQYF. CDR3 bases: TGCGCCAGCAGCCCCCCGGTCTGGTTTGGCTACGAGCAGTACTTC. The J gene is TRBJ2-7, the V gene TRBV4-1; D not certain. CDR1 is MGHRA, CDR2 YSYEKL, per germline. Trimming pared 4 bases from V and 3 bases from J, leaving 16 bases between. This CDR3 region has 15 residues.

This sequence joins TRBV28 and TRBJ1-4, with D possibly TRBD1 on 5 matching bases. CDR1 is MDHEN, CDR2 SYDVKM, per germline. This CDR3 is built from 15 residues. With 3 bases removed from V and 7 bases from J, the gap between germline ends came to 15 bases. The CDR3 reads CASSFPGAEREKLFF. DNA for the CDR3: TGTGCCAGCAGTTTCCCCGGGGCGGAACGTGAAAAACTGTTTTTT.

The V gene is TRBV6-5, the J gene TRBJ2-7; 12 bases agree with TRBD2. The CDR3 is 15 residues long. The ends lost 6 bases at V and 3 bases at J; junction bases unmatched: 6. Per germline, CDR1 MNHEY and CDR2 SVGAGI. DNA for the CDR3: TGTGCCAGCAGCTCCCCGACTAGCGGGAGCTACGAGCAGTACTTC. Protein product: CASSSPTSGSYEQYF.

The rearrangement joins TRBV5-8 to TRBJ2-3, with D unresolved. The V end lost 0 bases, the J end lost 0 bases, and 11 bases lay between the germline ends. This CDR3 has 16 amino acids. CDR1 is SGHTS and CDR2 is YDEGEE in the germline V gene. The DNA for the CDR3 is TGTGCCAGCAGCTTGGCAGTTACTTATAGCACAGATACGCAGTATTTT. Translated, it gives CASSLAVTYSTDTQYF.

The chain combines TRBV29-1 with TRBJ2-7; D might be TRBD1 (5 bases). V dropped 4 bases and J dropped 3 bases, with 13 bases sitting between them. CDR1 and CDR2 from the germline V gene are SQVTM and ANQGSEA. The CDR3 is made up of 13 amino acids. CDR3 in amino acids: CSVGYDSFYEQYF. The CDR3 DNA reads as TGCAGCGTTGGCTATGACAGCTTCTACGAGCAGTACTTC.

The chain recombines TRBV5-5 with TRBJ2-5, with D possibly being TRBD1 or TRBD2 (5 bases each). Germline V lookup: CDR1 SGHKS, CDR2 YYEKEE (reference sequence). V was pared by 4 bases and J by 3 bases, with 19 bases between. This CDR3 has 16 amino acids. CDR3 sequence reads: CASSLRGLLGEETQYF. CDR3 nucleotides: TGTGCCAGCAGCCTGCGTGGTCTCCTGGGGGAAGAGACCCAGTACTTC. Drawing the rest from reference TRBV5-5 and TRBJ2-5, the complete variable domain is DAGVTQSPTHLIKTRGQQVTLRCSPISGHKSVSWYQQVLGQGPQFIFQYYEKEERGRGNFPDRFSARQFPNYSSELNVNALLLGDSALYLCASSLRGLLGEETQYFGPGTRLLVL.

The chain employs TRBV9 and TRBJ2-2; D is perhaps TRBD2 (5 bases). The CDR3 length is 15 residues. CDR1 SGDLS and CDR2 YYNGEE come from the germline V gene. Trimming stripped 0 bases from V and 6 bases from J, with 12 bases between. The CDR3 nucleotides are TGTGCCAGCAGCGTAGCCGGGGTAGACGCCGGGGAGCTGTTTTTT. As protein: CASSVAGVDAGELFF. Variable domain in full (rest from reference TRBV9 and TRBJ2-2): DSGVTQTPKHLITATGQRVTLRCSPRSGDLSVYWYQQSLDQGLQFLIQYYNGEERAKGNILERFSAQQFPDLHSELNLSSLELGDSALYFCASSVAGVDAGELFFGEGSRLTVL.

This CDR3 is CASSNGQGQETQYF. CDR3 DNA sequence: TGTGCCAGCAGCAACGGACAGGGGCAAGAGACCCAGTACTTC. The V gene is TRBV5-4, the J gene TRBJ2-5, with 9 bases aligning to TRBD1. V lost 4 bases and J lost 2; bases outside the gene matches: 3. The CDR3 is 14 residues long. Per germline, CDR1 SGHNT and CDR2 YYREEE (reference sequence).

J is TRBJ1-3 and V is TRBV7-8; 8 nucleotides agree with TRBD1. The CDR3 spans 18 residues. The trim removed 4 bases at V and 1 base at J, leaving 12 bases unmatched. Germline CDR1 and CDR2: SGHVS and FQNEAQ. The CDR3 nucleotides read TGTGCCAGCAGCTCGGCAGGGGGCGTAAGATTGTCTGGAAACACCATATATTTT. Translated: CASSSAGGVRLSGNTIYF.